The source of this T cell receptor (beta chain) is a study of cytomegalovirus exposure and HLA in healthy donors. Study outcomes and limitations: Most TCR sequences showed up rarely, but some public TCRs showed up in many donors. The investigators catalogued some 150 TCR beta chains as cytomegalovirus-associated.

Here immunoSEQ multiplex PCR was the method, and the copy in TCRdb shows in-frame clones only, minus some. Found here are 130,000 or so clones, approximately 81% of them singletons; the top ten hold 2% to 2.5%. About this clone itself: What it binds is unknown.

Trimming left V 1 base short and J 5 bases short, with 6 bases between. Germline CDR1 and CDR2: SGHDT and YYEEEE. The CDR3 extends over 12 amino acids. Input material: PBMCs. The clonotype was recovered from a woman between 25 and 40 years old in good health and CMV-seronegative. V and J are TRBV5-6 and TRBJ1-2; D remains unclear. The CDR3 here is CASSLREYGYTF. DNA of the CDR3: TGTGCCAGCAGCTTGAGGGAGTATGGCTACACCTTC. Filled out from reference TRBV5-6 and TRBJ1-2, the complete variable domain reads DAGVTQSPTHLIKTRGQQVTLRCSPKSGHDTVSWYQQALGQGPQFIFQYYEEEERQRGNFPDRFSGHQFPNYSSELNVNALLLGDSALYLCASSLREYGYTFGSGTRLTVV.